The 24 T cell receptor beta chains below all came from one sample that was sequenced in a study of response to subunit inactivated influenza vaccine. Using its own MiXCR run on the RT-PCR reads, TCRdb lists one record per CDR3 protein. The data show roughly 500,000 distinct CDR3 sequences, under 30% seen once. These data were also reused for a study on T cells expressing NK-cell markers. According to that study: TCR beta cDNA was made by 5'RACE template switching with UMIs.

The sample in question was CD4+ T cells sorted from PBMCs, obtained roughly 12 days after vaccination. The receptors here all came from a man aged 50-59 years who received an inactivated influenza vaccine.

At least ten counts were recorded for this clonotype. This chain joins TRBV7-3 and TRBJ2-7; perhaps D is TRBD1 or TRBD2 (5 bases each). CDR3 size: 14 residues. Germline CDR1 and CDR2: SGHTA and FQGTGA. Trimming took off 1 base at V and 6 bases at J, with 13 bases between the two ends. In DNA form, the CDR3 reads TGTGCCAGCAGCTTAAGTGGGGGAGTAAGCGAGCAGTACTTC. It specifies CASSLSGGVSEQYF. Looking up the rest from reference TRBV7-3 and TRBJ2-7 gives the full variable domain: GAGVSQTPSNKVTEKGKYVELRCDPISGHTALYWYRQSLGQGPEFLIYFQGTGAADDSGLPNDRFFAVRPEGSVSTLKIQRTERGDSAVYLCASSLSGGVSEQYFGPGTRLTVT.

This clonotype was found a few times. CDR3: CATSRDKTGREQYF. The DNA of the CDR3 is TGTGCCACCAGCAGAGATAAGACGGGTCGCGAGCAGTACTTC. The rearrangement uses TRBV15 and TRBJ2-7; D unresolved. V was clipped by 0 bases and J by 6 bases, with 12 bases between them. There are 14 residues in the CDR3. CDR1 and CDR2 (germline): LNHNV, YYDKDF (reference sequence).

This clonotype is a singleton in its sample. The CDR3 protein is CSASRVDTDTQYF. In DNA form, the CDR3 reads TGCAGTGCTAGTCGAGTTGACACAGATACGCAGTATTTT. The J gene is TRBJ2-3, the V gene TRBV20-1; D is unclear. Per germline, CDR1 DFQATT and CDR2 SNEGSKA (reference sequence). This CDR3 spans 13 amino acids. Trimming pared 3 bases from V and 2 bases from J, leaving 9 bases between.

The chain uses TRBV20-1 and TRBJ2-7; TRBD2 is a possible D gene (5 bases). V was cut by 3 bases and J by 7 bases, with 25 bases left in between. Looked up from germline, CDR1 is DFQATT and CDR2 is SNEGSKA (reference sequence). The CDR3 is 16 amino acids. The CDR3 protein is CSAREDGYGYGREQYF. The DNA for the CDR3 is TGCAGTGCTAGGGAGGATGGGTATGGGTATGGGCGGGAGCAGTACTTC.

V and J are TRBV29-1 and TRBJ2-1, with D perhaps matching TRBD2 (5 bases). This CDR3 spans 15 amino acids. CDR1 and CDR2 from the germline V gene are SQVTM and ANQGSEA. V was cut by 5 bases and J by 0 bases, with 14 bases left in between. The CDR3 coding sequence is TGCAGCGTTCCTCGGGGTGCAAGCTCCTACAATGAGCAGTTCTTC. Residues: CSVPRGASSYNEQFF.

This rearrangement joins TRBV7-2 to TRBJ2-3, with D possibly being TRBD2 (5 bases). Germline CDR1 and CDR2: SGHTA and FQGNSA. This CDR3 region has 15 residues. Trimming removed 3 bases from V and 2 bases from J, with 12 bases in between. The CDR3 is CASSFRHGDTDTQYF. The DNA for the CDR3 is TGTGCCAGCAGCTTTCGTCACGGGGACACAGATACGCAGTATTTT.

In this sample, this clonotype turned up a few times. This sequence joins TRBV25-1 and TRBJ2-3, with D maybe TRBD1 (6 bases). The germline gives CDR1 MGHDK, CDR2 SYGVNS. Trimming took off 3 bases at V and 5 bases at J, with 21 bases between the two ends. The CDR3 has 17 amino acids. CDR3 nucleotides: TGTGCCAGCAGTGAGCTCTTAGGGACACCCCAGGGAGATACGCAGTATTTT. This gives the protein CASSELLGTPQGDTQYF.

The rearrangement uses TRBV12-3 or TRBV12-4 and TRBJ2-5; TRBD2 agrees at 7 bases. V was clipped by 7 bases and J by 7 bases; unmatched bases: 9. The CDR3 is 13 amino acids. In DNA form, the CDR3 reads TGTGCCAGCACCCCGGGGACGGGAGGGACCCAGTACTTC. Protein product: CASTPGTGGTQYF.

The V call is TRBV6-5, the J call TRBJ1-6, with a possible D match to TRBD1 (6 bases). Germline V gene data show CDR1 as MNHEY and CDR2 as SVGAGI. V was clipped by 2 bases and J by 13 bases, with 15 bases between them. The CDR3 runs 14 residues. CDR3: CASSYGQGRVPLHF. The CDR3 DNA follows: TGTGCCAGCAGTTACGGGCAGGGGAGGGTTCCCCTCCACTTT.

This clonotype was observed a handful of times. This chain connects TRBV5-1 to TRBJ2-5, with D unclear. Trimming cost V 5 bases and J 5 bases, with 13 bases left between them. The CDR3 is made up of 13 amino acids. Germline CDR1 SGHRS, CDR2 YFSETQ. The CDR3, as DNA: TGCGCCAGCAGTGTAGGGAAAGCGGAGACCCAGTACTTC. Its protein is CASSVGKAETQYF.

This chain joins TRBV7-2 and TRBJ2-5; TRBD2 matches 13 bases. With V trimmed by 5 bases and J by 0 bases, 3 bases remained unmatched. Germline CDR1 SGHTA, CDR2 FQGNSA. The CDR3 has 16 amino acids. CDR3 DNA: TGTGCCAGCAGCCGGGGACTAGCGGGGTACCAAGAGACCCAGTACTTC. This gives the protein CASSRGLAGYQETQYF.

This clonotype was found a few times. The J gene is TRBJ2-5, the V gene TRBV10-3; weak D call: TRBD2 (5 bases). V shed 0 bases and J shed 3 bases, with 8 bases lying between them. The CDR3 runs 14 residues. CDR1 ENHRY and CDR2 SYGVKD come from the germline V gene. CDR3 region: CAISESRDEETQYF. As DNA, the CDR3 is TGTGCCATCAGTGAGTCGAGGGATGAAGAGACCCAGTACTTC.

This clonotype was seen many times. The chain couples TRBV7-9 to TRBJ2-2, with 14 nucleotides matching TRBD2. This CDR3 comprises 16 residues. CDR1 SEHNR and CDR2 FQNEAQ come from the germline V gene (reference sequence). The trim removed 5 bases at V and 4 bases at J, leaving 3 bases unmatched. The CDR3 here is CASSPGLAGGTGELFF. CDR3 bases: TGTGCCAGCAGCCCCGGACTAGCGGGAGGCACCGGGGAGCTGTTTTTT. The complete variable domain, with remaining parts taken from reference TRBV7-9 and TRBJ2-2, reads DTGVSQNPRHKITKRGQNVTFRCDPISEHNRLYWYRQTLGQGPEFLTYFQNEAQLEKSRLLSDRFSAERPKGSFSTLEIQRTEQGDSAMYLCASSPGLAGGTGELFFGEGSRLTVL.

The chain is built from TRBV5-6 and TRBJ1-2; D may be TRBD1 (5 bases). V was pared by 3 bases and J by 3 bases, with 18 bases between. CDR3 size: 16 residues. Germline CDR1 SGHDT, CDR2 YYEEEE. The CDR3 sequence is CASSSNRDRFDYGYTF. Written as DNA, the CDR3 is TGTGCCAGCAGCTCGAACCGGGACCGCTTCGACTATGGCTACACCTTC.

This clonotype has a count of ten or more. The chain's CDR3 is CASSFISTDYGYTF. CDR3 DNA sequence: TGTGCCAGCAGCTTTATCAGTACAGACTATGGCTACACCTTC. The chain recombines TRBV7-2 with TRBJ1-2; D is undetermined. Germline CDR1 SGHTA, CDR2 FQGNSA. V lost 3 bases, J lost 3 bases, and 11 bases lay in between. The CDR3 has 14 residues.

This clonotype was seen a handful of times. The chain carries TRBV6-5 and TRBJ2-7; D not certain. The CDR3 has 15 residues. Between the trimmed V and J ends, which lost 2 bases and 5 bases, there was a span of 16 bases. Germline assignment: CDR1 MNHEY and CDR2 SVGAGI. CDR3 region: CASSYRAPTADEQYF. The CDR3 DNA reads as TGTGCCAGCAGTTACCGTGCCCCTACGGCCGACGAGCAGTACTTC.

The chain employs TRBV20-1 and TRBJ1-1, with D perhaps matching TRBD1 (5 bases). Germline V CDR1 and CDR2: DFQATT, SNEGSKA (reference sequence). Trimming removed 5 bases at V and 4 bases at J, with 11 bases between. The CDR3 runs 12 residues. CDR3 in DNA: TGCAGTGCTCAGGAGGGGATCACTGAAGCTTTCTTT. Encoded protein: CSAQEGITEAFF.

CDR3 sequence reads: CASSLGTQTYNEQFF. In nucleotides, the CDR3 is TGTGCCAGCAGCCTCGGGACACAAACCTACAATGAGCAGTTCTTC. V is TRBV2 and J is TRBJ2-1; TRBD1 is a possible D gene (6 bases). Germline lookup yields CDR1 SNHLY and CDR2 FYNNEI. The CDR3 extends over 15 amino acids. The V end lost 6 bases, the J end lost 2 bases, and 14 bases lay between the germline ends.

This clonotype was detected a few times. V is TRBV20-1 and J is TRBJ1-5; no clear D gene. This CDR3 has 11 amino acids. Germline V gives CDR1 DFQATT, CDR2 SNEGSKA (reference sequence). Between the trimmed V and J ends, which lost 6 bases and 5 bases, there was a span of 8 bases. The CDR3: CSALLDQPQHF. The CDR3 nucleotides read TGCAGTGCCCTCTTGGATCAGCCCCAGCATTTT.

This chain uses TRBV5-1 with TRBJ2-1, with a possible D match to TRBD2 (6 bases). Germline lookup yields CDR1 SGHRS and CDR2 YFSETQ. There are 15 residues in the CDR3. V shed 4 bases and J shed 9 bases, with 20 bases lying between them. The CDR3 here is CASSTRTINTAEQFF. The CDR3 DNA is TGCGCCAGCAGCACCCGGACTATTAATACGGCTGAGCAGTTCTTC.

This clonotype was found many times. The genes are TRBV18 and TRBJ1-4, with 8 nucleotides matching TRBD1. Trimming cost V 8 bases and J 1 base; bases outside gene matches: 6. There are 15 residues in the CDR3. Germline CDR1 and CDR2: KGHSH and LQKENI. DNA of the CDR3: TGTGCCAGCAGTCTAGGGACAGGAACTAATGAAAAACTGTTTTTT. It is translated as CASSLGTGTNEKLFF.

J is TRBJ1-4 and V is TRBV5-6; D unclear. Germline assignment: CDR1 SGHDT and CDR2 YYEEEE. The CDR3 covers 15 residues. Trimming stripped 5 bases from V and 1 base from J, with 12 bases between. CDR3 loop: CASSELSGTNEKLFF. Written as DNA, the CDR3 is TGTGCCAGCAGTGAACTTTCTGGAACTAATGAAAAACTGTTTTTT. Combining the CDR3 with reference TRBV5-6 and TRBJ1-4 gives the whole variable domain DAGVTQSPTHLIKTRGQQVTLRCSPKSGHDTVSWYQQALGQGPQFIFQYYEEEERQRGNFPDRFSGHQFPNYSSELNVNALLLGDSALYLCASSELSGTNEKLFFGSGTQLSVL.

The rearrangement uses TRBV6-5 and TRBJ2-3, with D possibly TRBD2 on 6 matching bases. Between the trimmed V and J ends, which lost 6 bases and 4 bases, there was a span of 8 bases. Germline V gene lookup returns CDR1 MNHEY and CDR2 SVGAGI. This CDR3 has 12 residues. The CDR3 loop is CASSQRADTQYF. The CDR3 DNA is TGTGCCAGCAGCCAGCGGGCAGATACGCAGTATTTT.

The chain has TRBV10-2 and TRBJ2-2; 9 bases agree with TRBD2. From germline, CDR1 is WSHSY and CDR2 SAAADI. The CDR3 length is 16 residues. Losses at the gene ends were 5 bases for V and 7 bases for J; bases not matched to a gene: 11. Here the CDR3 DNA reads TGCGCCAGCAGTATCGAGCGGGGGGCCAGGGTCGGGGAGCTGTTTTTT. Amino acids: CASSIERGARVGELFF.